These 12 T cell receptor beta chains were all obtained from the same sample, sequenced in a study of cytomegalovirus exposure and HLA in healthy donors. Both 60 Vbeta primers and 13 Jbeta primers went into the PCR. Clones were sequenced by immunoSEQ multiplex PCR, and TCRdb holds only the in-frame ones, with some missing. The table records roughly 180,000 clones, roughly 80% of them present only once. Sample: PBMCs. Receptor source: a boy aged 5 to 17 in good health and CMV-seronegative.

The rearrangement uses TRBV6-1 and TRBJ2-5, with 9 bases identical to TRBD2. V was clipped by 4 bases and J by 5 bases; unmatched bases: 8. The CDR3 runs to 15 residues. Looked up from germline, CDR1 is MNHNS and CDR2 is SASEGT. Written as DNA, the CDR3 is TGTGCCAGCAGTGTAAGCGGGAGGCCAGGGGAGACCCAGTACTTC. Amino acid sequence: CASSVSGRPGETQYF.

The chain recombines TRBV4-1 with TRBJ2-3; 7 positions agree with TRBD2. The J segment lost 6 bases and the V segment lost 2 bases, leaving 17 bases of the junction unmatched. There are 18 residues in the CDR3. Germline V gives CDR1 MGHRA, CDR2 YSYEKL. The CDR3 DNA sequence: TGCGCCAGCAGCCAAAGGGGCGGGGGAGGGAGTGCCGGGGATACGCAGTATTTT. This gives the protein CASSQRGGGGSAGDTQYF.

The chain recombines TRBV7-3 with TRBJ2-3, with a weak D call TRBD1 (5 bases). V lost 6 bases and J lost 9, with 16 bases in between. Germline V CDR1 and CDR2: SGHTA, FQGTGA. The length of the CDR3 is 13 residues. The CDR3 is CASSEQWQGTQYF. CDR3 DNA: TGTGCCAGCAGTGAACAGTGGCAGGGCACGCAGTATTTT.

The rearrangement joins TRBV5-1 to TRBJ1-1, with D tentatively TRBD1 (6 bases). Germline V CDR1 and CDR2: SGHRS, YFSETQ. CDR3 length equals 16 residues. Deletions cut 5 bases from V and 2 bases from J, with 19 bases between. The CDR3 protein is CASRRRGEGSNTEAFF. The CDR3 DNA sequence: TGCGCCAGCAGGCGGAGGGGGGAGGGAAGTAACACTGAAGCTTTCTTT. Full variable domain (rest looked up from reference TRBV5-1 and TRBJ1-1): KAGVTQTPRYLIKTRGQQVTLSCSPISGHRSVSWYQQTPGQGLQFLFEYFSETQRNKGNFPGRFSGRQFSNSRSEMNVSTLELGDSALYLCASRRRGEGSNTEAFFGQGTRLTVV.

The chain joins TRBV13 to TRBJ2-7; perhaps TRBD2 as D (6 bases). Germline assignment: CDR1 PRHDT and CDR2 FYEKMQ (reference sequence). This CDR3 is built from 16 residues. V was shortened by 5 bases and J by 6 bases, with 23 bases between the two germline ends. The CDR3 loop is CASSARLVSPRGEQYF. The CDR3 bases are TGTGCCAGCAGCGCTCGACTAGTCTCCCCGCGGGGCGAGCAGTACTTC.

The chain recombines TRBV10-3 with TRBJ2-1; D ambiguous. V was pared by 3 bases and J by 0 bases, with 9 bases between. Per germline, CDR1 ENHRY and CDR2 SYGVKD. This CDR3 comprises 15 residues. The CDR3 DNA sequence: TGTGCCATCAGTGATTCTACCATCTCCTACAATGAGCAGTTCTTC. Translation gives CAISDSTISYNEQFF.

The chain uses TRBV10-3 and TRBJ1-1, with 9 bases aligning to TRBD1. Germline V CDR1 and CDR2: ENHRY, SYGVKD. J was trimmed by 3 bases and V by 6 bases; bases with no gene match: 8. CDR3 size: 15 residues. The CDR3 nucleotides are TGTGCCATCAGGCCACAGGGGGCGCAGGACACTGAAGCTTTCTTT. Translating gives CAIRPQGAQDTEAFF.

The J gene is TRBJ2-1, the V gene TRBV2; 8 nucleotides line up with TRBD2. Trimming at V came to 3 bases and at J to 6 bases, leaving 4 bases not matched to a gene. CDR1 and CDR2 from the germline V gene are SNHLY and FYNNEI. The length of the CDR3 is 14 residues. CDR3 sequence: CASSEGLVLNEQFF. The CDR3 nucleotides read TGTGCCAGCAGTGAGGGACTAGTGCTCAATGAGCAGTTCTTC.

The chain links TRBV4-3 to TRBJ2-7; 9 positions match TRBD1. Germline assignment: CDR1 LGHNA and CDR2 YSLEER. V was clipped by 1 base and J by 5 bases; unmatched bases: 9. The CDR3 is made up of 16 amino acids. The CDR3 DNA follows: TGCGCCAGCAGCCAAGCCGCCGGGACAGGGTATAACGAGCAGTACTTC. Translation gives CASSQAAGTGYNEQYF.

This clone was seen only a few times. The chain is built from TRBV5-1 and TRBJ2-7; TRBD1 agrees at 9 bases. Germline V gives CDR1 SGHRS, CDR2 YFSETQ. The CDR3 is made up of 14 amino acids. Losses at the gene ends were 0 bases for V and 5 bases for J; bases not matched to a gene: 3. CDR3 amino acids: CASSLEGQGNEQYF. CDR3 in DNA: TGCGCCAGCAGCTTGGAGGGACAGGGAAACGAGCAGTACTTC. Looking up the rest from reference TRBV5-1 and TRBJ2-7 gives the full variable domain: KAGVTQTPRYLIKTRGQQVTLSCSPISGHRSVSWYQQTPGQGLQFLFEYFSETQRNKGNFPGRFSGRQFSNSRSEMNVSTLELGDSALYLCASSLEGQGNEQYFGPGTRLTVT.

The chain joins TRBV11-2 to TRBJ2-7; D gene ambiguous. The CDR3 covers 13 residues. Trimming took off 0 bases at V and 0 bases at J, with 3 bases between the two ends. The germline V gene encodes CDR1 SGHAT and CDR2 FQNNGV. This CDR3 is CASSLELSYEQYF. CDR3 sequence (DNA): TGTGCCAGCAGCTTAGAACTCTCCTACGAGCAGTACTTC.

The rearrangement links TRBV4-3 to TRBJ1-2; TRBD1 agrees at 9 bases. J was trimmed by 6 bases and V by 3 bases; bases with no gene match: 2. The CDR3 consists of 13 residues. Per germline, CDR1 LGHNA and CDR2 YSLEER. DNA for the CDR3: TGCGCCAGCAGCCACAGGACAGGGGATGGCTACACCTTC. It is translated as CASSHRTGDGYTF.